This T cell receptor (beta chain) stems from a study of blood T cell repertoires in COVID-19. Study-level information: Material from acute and convalescent COVID-19 was sourced from the United States, Italy and Spain. Nucleic acid was either cDNA or gDNA, and it came from T cells, B-cell-depleted T cells, or PBMCs.

The Seattle patients, enrolled during active infection, were followed longitudinally. J lost 0 bases, V lost 4 bases, and 11 bases had no gene match. Germline V gene sequence: CDR1 LNHDA, CDR2 SQIVND (reference sequence). This CDR3 contains 20 residues. This clone occurred once. How the authors handled the data: The authors estimated nucleated cell counts from reference gene primer amplification. The method was immunoSEQ multiplex PCR; TCRdb's version includes in-frame clones alone and lacks a portion of them. Clonal size and the V and J genes are those of that table, whereas D and trimming came from the DNA. Counted here are about 44,000 clones, roughly 92% occurring once; the ten biggest clones make up roughly 0.35%.

This receptor was taken from a man in his forties or fifties with COVID-19, enrolled during active disease. Sequenced: peripheral blood. The chain joins TRBV19 to TRBJ2-1, with TRBD2 matching over 14 bases. The CDR3, as DNA: TGTGCCAGTAGTAGCGGACTAGCGGGAGGTGACCCAAACTCCTACAATGAGCAGTTCTTC. Translation: CASSSGLAGGDPNSYNEQFF.